These 27 T cell receptor beta chains originate from one sample sequenced in a study of blood T cell repertoires in COVID-19. Clones were sequenced by immunoSEQ multiplex PCR, and TCRdb holds only the in-frame ones, with some missing. The sample contains about 100,000 clones, roughly 84% of which appear only once. The source material was peripheral blood. The receptors originated from a human donor in a cohort sampled during active COVID-19.

The chain recombines TRBV3-1 (or the pseudogene TRBV3-2) with TRBJ2-7; D ambiguous. This CDR3 has 12 residues. Germline CDR1 reads LGHDT; CDR2 reads YNNKEL (reference sequence). V was trimmed by 0 bases and J by 5 bases, leaving 5 bases between them. The CDR3 reads CASSQDLNEQYF. CDR3 coding DNA: TGTGCCAGCAGCCAAGATCTAAACGAGCAGTACTTC.

This chain connects TRBV9 to TRBJ1-3, with D perhaps matching TRBD1 (5 bases). With 2 bases removed from V and 3 bases from J, the gap between germline ends came to 12 bases. There are 15 residues in the CDR3. The germline V gene has CDR1 SGDLS and CDR2 YYNGEE. The CDR3 loop reads CASSVAGLSGNTIYF. The CDR3 region has the DNA TGTGCCAGCAGCGTGGCAGGGTTAAGTGGAAACACCATATATTTT.

The chain has TRBV19 and TRBJ2-3; D perhaps matches TRBD2 (6 bases). V lost 7 bases and J lost 1, with 15 bases in between. Germline assignment: CDR1 LNHDA and CDR2 SQIVND (reference sequence). This CDR3 is built from 15 residues. DNA of the CDR3: TGTGCCAGTACTCCGAGGACTACACGCACAGATACGCAGTATTTT. It encodes CASTPRTTRTDTQYF.

The chain uses TRBV7-3 and TRBJ2-7; 9 bases map to TRBD1. Trimming at V came to 5 bases and at J to 0 bases, leaving 8 bases not matched to a gene. CDR3 length equals 16 residues. Germline V gene sequence: CDR1 SGHTA, CDR2 FQGTGA. The CDR3 reads CASSDDRGFPSYEQYV. The DNA for the CDR3 is TGTGCCAGCAGCGATGACAGGGGGTTTCCCTCCTACGAGCAGTACGTC.

The chain carries TRBV21-1 and TRBJ1-3; the D call TRBD1 from the table was never checked on the DNA. TRBV21-1 is described as a pseudogene. The CDR3 spans 16 residues. The CDR3 is CASSTWDRATGNTIYF. The CDR3 region has the DNA TGTGCCAGCAGCACCTGGGACAGGGCTACCGGAAACACCATATATTTT.

This clone was picked up a small number of times. The chain uses TRBV2 and TRBJ2-7; D may be TRBD2 (5 bases). CDR3 length equals 14 residues. Germline CDR1 SNHLY, CDR2 FYNNEI. With 6 bases removed from V and 2 bases from J, the gap between germline ends came to 14 bases. The DNA of the CDR3 is TGTGCCAGCAGCCCCCTCCGGGGTACCTACGAGCAGTACTTC. It encodes CASSPLRGTYEQYF. The full variable domain, completed using reference TRBV2 and TRBJ2-7, is EPEVTQTPSHQVTQMGQEVILRCVPISNHLYFYWYRQILGQKVEFLVSFYNNEISEKSEIFDDQFSVERPDGSNFTLKIRSTKLEDSAMYFCASSPLRGTYEQYFGPGTRLTVT.

The chain uses TRBV4-2 and TRBJ2-1, with a tentative D call TRBD1 (8 bases). Germline V gene sequence: CDR1 LGHNA, CDR2 YNFKEQ. The V end was cut by 1 base, the J end by 8 bases, with 12 bases between. This CDR3 has 14 residues. CDR3 DNA: TGTGCCAGCAGCCAAGGGACAGGGAGGGATGAGCAGTTCTTC. Protein: CASSQGTGRDEQFF.

The chain links TRBV3-1 (or the pseudogene TRBV3-2) to TRBJ1-5, with D possibly matching TRBD1 (5 bases). There are 14 residues in the CDR3. The germline V gene encodes CDR1 LGHDT and CDR2 YNNKEL (reference sequence). Trimming stripped 1 base from V and 11 bases from J, with 15 bases between. In DNA, the CDR3 is TGTGCCAGCAGCCAAGCTAACGGAAAACAGGCCCAGCATTTT. It encodes CASSQANGKQAQHF.

The chain is built from TRBV20-1 and TRBJ2-2, with 7 positions matching TRBD1. The J segment lost 6 bases and the V segment lost 3 bases, leaving 4 bases of the junction unmatched. This CDR3 has 13 residues. Looked up from germline, CDR1 is DFQATT and CDR2 is SNEGSKA (reference sequence). The CDR3 DNA reads TGCAGTGCTAGTACAGGGGCCTCCGGGGAGCTGTTTTTT. Its protein product is CSASTGASGELFF.

The chain combines TRBV3-1 (or the pseudogene TRBV3-2) with TRBJ2-7, with 8 bases lining up with TRBD2. V was clipped by 1 base and J by 4 bases; unmatched bases: 3. The CDR3 contains 14 residues. Germline CDR1 is LGHDT and CDR2 is YNNKEL (reference sequence). The CDR3 DNA is TGTGCCAGCAGCCAAGTCCCTAGCGGGTACGAGCAGTACTTC. This translates into CASSQVPSGYEQYF.

This chain uses TRBV11-2 with TRBJ2-7; D unclear. The germline CDR1 and CDR2 sequences are SGHAT and FQNNGV. CDR3 length: 14 residues. The V gene lost 0 bases and the J gene lost 2 bases, with 8 bases spanning the gap. This CDR3 reads CASSLELLTYEQYF. The CDR3 DNA sequence: TGTGCCAGCAGCTTAGAACTTCTCACCTACGAGCAGTACTTC.

V usage is TRBV5-8 and J usage is TRBJ2-1; D may be TRBD1 (6 bases). The germline CDR1 and CDR2 sequences are SGHTS and YDEGEE. V was cut by 2 bases and J by 0 bases, with 9 bases left in between. The CDR3 is 15 residues long. CDR3 in amino acids: CASSFNRVSYNEQFF. The DNA of the CDR3 is TGTGCCAGCAGCTTCAACAGGGTCTCCTACAATGAGCAGTTCTTC.

This chain connects TRBV5-4 to TRBJ2-3; a weak D match, TRBD2 (6 bases). Trimming cost V 2 bases and J 5 bases, with 15 bases left between them. Per germline, CDR1 SGHNT and CDR2 YYREEE (reference sequence). This CDR3 is built from 15 residues. The CDR3 nucleotides read TGTGCCAGCAGCTTAGGGCTGGGGGAGGTAGATACGCAGTATTTT. Translation gives CASSLGLGEVDTQYF.

V gene TRBV7-8 combines with J gene TRBJ2-5; TRBD1 aligns across 9 bases. In germline, CDR1 is SGHVS, CDR2 FQNEAQ. This CDR3 contains 15 residues. The J segment lost 4 bases and the V segment lost 5 bases, leaving 8 bases of the junction unmatched. The CDR3 coding sequence is TGTGCCAGCAGCAGCGGGACAGGGATCTTAGAGACCCAGTACTTC. It codes for CASSSGTGILETQYF. Using reference TRBV7-8 and TRBJ2-5 for the parts outside the CDR3, the full variable domain is GAGVSQSPRYKVAKRGQDVALRCDPISGHVSLFWYQQALGQGPEFLTYFQNEAQLDKSGLPSDRFFAERPEGSVSTLKIQRTQQEDSAVYLCASSSGTGILETQYFGPGTRLLVL.

The rearrangement joins TRBV5-1 to TRBJ1-5; weak D call: TRBD1 (5 bases). Looked up from germline, CDR1 is SGHRS and CDR2 is YFSETQ. V lost 3 bases and J 3 bases, leaving 13 bases between the germline ends. This CDR3 is built from 15 residues. DNA for the CDR3: TGCGCCAGCAGCTATATTGGGGCCCTCAATCAGCCCCAGCATTTT. This sequence encodes CASSYIGALNQPQHF.

V usage is TRBV19 and J usage is TRBJ1-2; weak D call: TRBD1 (6 bases). Trimming took 2 bases from V and 5 from J, leaving 15 bases between them. Germline V CDR1 and CDR2: LNHDA, SQIVND (reference sequence). The CDR3 consists of 15 residues. The CDR3, as DNA: TGTGCCAGTAGTATAAGCAGGGGCCAACCATATGGCTACACCTTC. As protein: CASSISRGQPYGYTF.

This clone was seen once. Written as DNA, the CDR3 is TGCGCCAGCAGCCGACAGGTCGGTGAAAAACTGTTTTTT. Translating gives CASSRQVGEKLFF. J is TRBJ1-4 and V is TRBV4-1, with D tentatively TRBD1 (6 bases). The CDR3 runs 13 residues. Germline lookup yields CDR1 MGHRA and CDR2 YSYEKL. V lost 4 bases and J 7 bases, leaving 10 bases between the germline ends.

The J gene is TRBJ2-7, the V gene TRBV5-1, with D possibly TRBD2 on 6 matching bases. The CDR3 sequence is 16 residues long. The V end was cut by 0 bases, the J end by 5 bases, with 18 bases between. CDR1 and CDR2 (germline): SGHRS, YFSETQ. CDR3 sequence: CASSLAAGMGLDEQYF. CDR3 DNA: TGCGCCAGCAGCTTGGCGGCGGGGATGGGGTTGGACGAGCAGTACTTC.

The rearrangement links TRBV7-9 to TRBJ1-2, with 8 bases fitting TRBD1. Looked up from germline, CDR1 is SEHNR and CDR2 is FQNEAQ (reference sequence). The ends lost 5 bases at V and 6 bases at J; junction bases unmatched: 14. This CDR3 is built from 16 residues. CDR3 residues: CASSNRPAQGAHGYTF. The CDR3 DNA reads TGTGCCAGCAGCAACAGGCCCGCCCAGGGGGCACATGGCTACACCTTC.

This clone was seen ten or more times. The gene calls are TRBV29-1 and TRBJ2-1; 9 bases are a match to TRBD1. Germline assignment: CDR1 SQVTM and CDR2 ANQGSEA. The CDR3 runs 15 residues. With V trimmed by 2 bases and J by 8 bases, 10 bases remained unmatched. The CDR3 coding sequence is TGCAGCGTTGAATTGGGGGACAGGGCTTCACATGAGCAGTTCTTC. It specifies CSVELGDRASHEQFF.

The chain uses TRBV28 and TRBJ2-7; 10 positions match TRBD2. V was clipped by 7 bases and J by 0 bases; unmatched bases: 3. CDR3 length: 14 residues. Germline CDR1 is MDHEN and CDR2 is SYDVKM. In DNA form, the CDR3 reads TGTGCCAGCACCACTAGCGGGGTCTCCTACGAGCAGTACTTC. It codes for CASTTSGVSYEQYF.

The genes are TRBV18 and TRBJ1-1; D gene unclear. Germline V CDR1 and CDR2: KGHSH, LQKENI. CDR3 length equals 15 residues. V was pared by 2 bases and J by 6 bases, with 16 bases between. The CDR3: CASSPRSRADAEAFF. The CDR3 DNA sequence: TGTGCCAGCTCACCAAGGAGTCGAGCAGACGCTGAAGCTTTCTTT.

The CDR3 sequence is CASSPFPGVTDTQYF. The CDR3 region has the DNA TGTGCCAGCAGCCCCTTCCCGGGAGTGACAGATACGCAGTATTTT. The chain recombines TRBV7-8 with TRBJ2-3, with D maybe TRBD2 (6 bases). The germline CDR1 and CDR2 sequences are SGHVS and FQNEAQ. The CDR3 sequence is 15 residues long. V lost 5 bases to trimming and J lost 3 bases, with 15 bases between them.

The rearrangement uses TRBV4-1 and TRBJ2-1; 7 bases are a match to TRBD1. This CDR3 spans 20 amino acids. Germline values: CDR1 MGHRA, CDR2 YSYEKL. V was clipped by 2 bases and J by 2 bases; unmatched bases: 18. CDR3 protein: CASSQSLIHPSGQTYNEQFF. The CDR3 DNA reads TGCGCCAGCAGCCAATCACTTATTCATCCTTCGGGACAGACCTACAATGAGCAGTTCTTC.

This rearrangement joins TRBV9 to TRBJ2-1, with D unclear. Germline V gene data show CDR1 as SGDLS and CDR2 as YYNGEE. The CDR3 covers 11 residues. Trimming stripped 2 bases from V and 11 bases from J, with 8 bases between. CDR3 sequence (DNA): TGTGCCAGCAGCGTGGGCTACCAGCAGTTCTTC. Amino acid sequence: CASSVGYQQFF. The full variable domain, in which reference TRBV9 and TRBJ2-1 provide the parts outside the CDR3, is DSGVTQTPKHLITATGQRVTLRCSPRSGDLSVYWYQQSLDQGLQFLIQYYNGEERAKGNILERFSAQQFPDLHSELNLSSLELGDSALYFCASSVGYQQFFGPGTRLTVL.

V usage is TRBV2 and J usage is TRBJ2-5; 14 bases map to TRBD2. The CDR3 runs 15 residues. Germline loops: CDR1 SNHLY, CDR2 FYNNEI. The V and J ends lost 4 bases and 3 bases, in that order; junction bases with no gene match: 1. As DNA, the CDR3 is TGTGCCAGCAGTGTGGGACTAGCGGGAGAAGAGACCCAGTACTTC. Translation gives CASSVGLAGEETQYF.

The rearrangement links TRBV19 to TRBJ2-1; D gene unclear. Germline V gene data show CDR1 as LNHDA and CDR2 as SQIVND (reference sequence). The CDR3 contains 12 residues. Trimming removed 5 bases at V and 5 bases at J, with 7 bases between. The CDR3 reads CASSPRNNEQFF. The CDR3 coding sequence is TGTGCCAGTAGTCCGAGGAACAATGAGCAGTTCTTC.